Detailed here is one T cell receptor beta chain. Its antigen is still unknown. The data were obtained in a study of cytomegalovirus exposure and HLA in healthy donors. Primers for the PCR totalled 60 Vbeta and 13 Jbeta. TCRdb's copy holds only in-frame clones and misses some; the assay was immunoSEQ multiplex PCR. The sample table includes some 70,000 clones. Study-wide results and limits: Later work found that TCR association rates differed between HLA loci; DRB1 had the most and HLA-C the fewest.

Material: PBMCs. The clonotype was recovered from a female donor in good health and CMV-seropositive.

The CDR3 nucleotides read TGTGCCAGCTCACCGGGGGGGCGAAACCAAGAGACCCAGTACTTC. This sequence encodes CASSPGGRNQETQYF. The V and J genes are TRBV18 and TRBJ2-5, with D perhaps TRBD2 (7 bases). The V gene's germline CDR1 is KGHSH and CDR2 LQKENI. The CDR3 totals 15 residues. Deletions cut 3 bases from V and 0 bases from J, with 11 bases between. Full variable domain (remainder filled in from reference TRBV18 and TRBJ2-5): NAGVMQNPRHLVRRRGQEARLRCSPMKGHSHVYWYRQLPEEGLKFMVYLQKENIIDESGMPKERFSAEFPKEGPSILRIQQVVRGDSAAYFCASSPGGRNQETQYFGPGTRLLVL.